These 13 T cell receptor beta chains originate from one sample sequenced in a study of blood T cell repertoires in COVID-19 (dated by TCRdb to 2019 to 2021). The library was produced with the immunoSEQ multiplex PCR assay. In TCRdb, the immuneACCESS table is reduced to in-frame sequences with V and J assigned. These tables do not hold every clone; where another copy was compared, an unresolved V gene accounts for under half, and the others remain unexplained. In this sample the table shows 200,000 to 300,000 clones, about 87% of which occur a single time. Approximately 5.3% of the sample lies in the top ten. The sequencing input was peripheral blood. The receptors stem from a woman aged 60 to 75 with COVID-19, enrolled during active disease.

J is TRBJ2-1 and V is TRBV28; 7 bases line up with TRBD1. This CDR3 has 15 amino acids. Unmatched junction bases numbered 8, after V lost 5 bases and J lost 4 bases. CDR1 and CDR2 from the germline V gene are MDHEN and SYDVKM. CDR3 DNA: TGTGCCAGCAGTCGGACAGGCAACTTGTACAATGAGCAGTTCTTC. This sequence encodes CASSRTGNLYNEQFF.

There are a few counts of this clone. The chain combines TRBV14 with TRBJ2-7; D is perhaps TRBD1 (5 bases). V lost 4 bases, J lost 2 bases, and 15 bases lay in between. The CDR3 totals 15 residues. Germline lookup yields CDR1 SGHDN and CDR2 FVKESK. As DNA, the CDR3 is TGTGCCAGCAGCCTTACCTCAGGGATAACCTACGAGCAGTACTTC. This encodes CASSLTSGITYEQYF.

This clone was observed a single time. This chain links TRBV19 with TRBJ2-4; 12 bases match TRBD2. Unmatched junction bases numbered 15, after V lost 10 bases and J lost 5 bases. Looked up from germline, CDR1 is LNHDA and CDR2 is SQIVND (reference sequence). This CDR3 region has 17 residues. Here the CDR3 DNA reads TGTGCCACCTCGGGACTAGCGGGCCTCGGGGGGGAAAACATTCAGTACTTC. Residues: CATSGLAGLGGENIQYF.

The V gene is TRBV9, the J gene TRBJ2-7; the D gene is possibly TRBD2 (6 bases). CDR3 length: 16 residues. Germline CDR1 reads SGDLS; CDR2 reads YYNGEE. Trimming removed 0 bases from V and 2 bases from J, with 15 bases in between. CDR3 sequence (DNA): TGTGCCAGCAGCGTAGGGGCAAGTGGAGGGGCCTACGAGCAGTACTTC. Its protein is CASSVGASGGAYEQYF.

The chain joins TRBV24-1 to TRBJ1-2, with 8 bases lining up with TRBD1. In germline, CDR1 is KGHDR, CDR2 SFDVKD. With V trimmed by 4 bases and J by 6 bases, 0 bases remained unmatched. The CDR3 covers 12 residues. Written as DNA, the CDR3 is TGTGCCACCAGTGAGGACAGGGATGGCTACACCTTC. Amino acid sequence: CATSEDRDGYTF.

The genes are TRBV2 and TRBJ1-5; 7 nucleotides match TRBD1. CDR3 length: 14 residues. The germline V gene encodes CDR1 SNHLY and CDR2 FYNNEI. V lost 7 bases to trimming and J lost 10 bases; unmatched junction nucleotides: 13. In DNA form, the CDR3 reads TGTGCCAGCACCCCAGACAGGGAAGGAAGACCCCAGCATTTT. It specifies CASTPDREGRPQHF.

This rearrangement joins TRBV7-2 to TRBJ2-7, with TRBD1 identical over 10 bases. V trimming: 5 bases; J trimming: 1 base; junction bases outside the gene matches: 5. This CDR3 has 15 residues. Germline CDR1 is SGHTA and CDR2 is FQGNSA. This CDR3 reads CASSPDRGRSYEQYF. CDR3 in DNA: TGTGCCAGCAGCCCAGACAGGGGGCGGTCCTACGAGCAGTACTTC.

V and J are TRBV2 and TRBJ1-5, with TRBD1 as a possible D gene (5 bases). V was shortened by 6 bases and J by 2 bases, with 17 bases between the two germline ends. The germline gives CDR1 SNHLY, CDR2 FYNNEI. The CDR3 runs 16 residues. The CDR3 reads CASRGPSISGNQPQHF. CDR3 nucleotides: TGTGCCAGCAGGGGGCCTTCTATCTCGGGCAATCAGCCCCAGCATTTT.

As DNA, the CDR3 is TGTGCCAGCAGCCATCGGCAGGGCCATAATGAAAAACTGTTTTTT. It specifies CASSHRQGHNEKLFF. The V gene is TRBV3-1 (or the pseudogene TRBV3-2), the J gene TRBJ1-4; perhaps TRBD1 as D (5 bases). The V end lost 3 bases, the J end lost 4 bases, and 12 bases lay between the germline ends. This CDR3 has 15 amino acids. The V gene's germline CDR1 is LGHDT and CDR2 YNNKEL (reference sequence).

V and J are TRBV7-6 and TRBJ2-3, with D perhaps matching TRBD2 (6 bases). V shed 3 bases and J shed 0 bases, with 16 bases lying between them. This CDR3 contains 17 residues. Per germline, CDR1 SGHVS and CDR2 FNYEAQ. CDR3 nucleotide sequence: TGTGCCAGCAGCTTCCCCGGAGGGCCAACTAGCACAGATACGCAGTATTTT. Encoded protein: CASSFPGGPTSTDTQYF.

CDR3 coding DNA: TGTGCCAGCTCGCTCCGGGACTTGAGAACTAATGAAAAACTGTTTTTT. Its translation: CASSLRDLRTNEKLFF. This chain links TRBV18 with TRBJ1-4; perhaps TRBD1 as D (5 bases). Between the trimmed V and J ends, which lost 6 bases and 1 base, there was a span of 15 bases. The CDR3 has 16 amino acids. Germline V gene data show CDR1 as KGHSH and CDR2 as LQKENI.

This chain links TRBV19 with TRBJ2-1; D gene ambiguous. There are 12 residues in the CDR3. V lost 1 base to trimming and J lost 8 bases, with 6 bases between them. Per the germline V gene, CDR1 is LNHDA and CDR2 is SQIVND (reference sequence). The CDR3 protein is CASSIGTYEQFF. The CDR3, as DNA: TGTGCCAGTAGTATAGGCACTTATGAGCAGTTCTTC.

The chain uses TRBV4-3 and TRBJ1-5; TRBD1 matches at 10 bases. Germline CDR1 is LGHNA and CDR2 is YSLEER. V lost 4 bases and J lost 7; bases outside the gene matches: 16. This CDR3 has 18 amino acids. The chain's CDR3 is CASSPTTGTGAWGQPQHF. The CDR3 DNA sequence: TGCGCCAGCAGCCCGACGACCGGGACAGGGGCGTGGGGACAGCCCCAGCATTTT.